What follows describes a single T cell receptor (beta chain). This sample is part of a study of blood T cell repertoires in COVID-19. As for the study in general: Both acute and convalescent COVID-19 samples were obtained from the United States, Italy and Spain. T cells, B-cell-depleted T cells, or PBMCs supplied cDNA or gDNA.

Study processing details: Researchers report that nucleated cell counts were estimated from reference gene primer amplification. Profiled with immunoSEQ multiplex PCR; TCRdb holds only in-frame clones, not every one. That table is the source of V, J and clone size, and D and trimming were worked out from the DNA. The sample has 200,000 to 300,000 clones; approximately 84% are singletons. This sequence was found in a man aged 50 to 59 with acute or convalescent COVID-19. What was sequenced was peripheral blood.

The CDR3 loop is CASRLAGGGEQYF. The CDR3 coding sequence is TGTGCCAGCAGACTAGCGGGAGGCGGAGAGCAGTACTTC. This sequence joins TRBV27 and TRBJ2-7; 12 nucleotides agree with TRBD2. CDR1 and CDR2 from the germline V gene are MNHEY and SMNVEV (reference sequence). This CDR3 spans 13 amino acids. The V segment lost 6 bases and the J segment 7 bases; nucleotides outside the gene matches: 4.